A single sample is the source of the 17 T cell receptor beta chains below, sequenced in a study of blood T cell repertoires in COVID-19. The data were produced by immunoSEQ multiplex PCR, yet TCRdb's version contains in-frame clones alone and is incomplete. This sample has roughly 110,000 clones; about 90% occur once, and the top ten carry approximately 1.3%. Material: peripheral blood. The receptors derive from a woman between 25 and 40 years old with acute or convalescent COVID-19.

The chain combines TRBV6-6 with TRBJ2-7; 14 bases match TRBD2. V lost 5 bases to trimming and J lost 1 base; unmatched junction nucleotides: 4. CDR3 length: 16 amino acids. The germline V gene has CDR1 MNHNY and CDR2 SVGAGI (reference sequence). The CDR3 loop is CASSKTSGRGSYEQYF. The CDR3 DNA is TGTGCCAGCAGTAAGACTAGCGGGAGGGGATCCTACGAGCAGTACTTC.

This CDR3 reads CAWSVRLNTEAFF. The CDR3 bases are TGTGCCTGGAGTGTACGGTTGAACACTGAAGCTTTCTTT. The chain recombines TRBV30 with TRBJ1-1; D remains ambiguous. Germline-derived CDR1 and CDR2 are GTSNPN and SVGIG (reference sequence). The CDR3 extends over 13 amino acids. The V end was cut by 0 bases, the J end by 0 bases, with 5 bases between. The variable domain in full, with the rest retrieved from reference TRBV30 and TRBJ1-1, is SQTIHQWPATLVQPVGSPLSLECTVEGTSNPNLYWYRQAAGRGLQLLFYSVGIGQISSEVPQNLSASRPQDRQFILSSKKLLLSDSGFYLCAWSVRLNTEAFFGQGTRLTVV.

V and J are TRBV5-1 and TRBJ1-3, with a weak D call TRBD1 (5 bases). The CDR3 sequence is 15 residues long. Between the trimmed V and J ends, which lost 4 bases and 8 bases, there was a span of 19 bases. CDR1 is SGHRS and CDR2 is YFSETQ in the germline V gene. The CDR3 bases are TGCGCCAGCAGCCCCGGACAAGGCATGGTTGACACCATATATTTT. Its protein is CASSPGQGMVDTIYF.

J is TRBJ2-7 and V is TRBV3-1 (or the pseudogene TRBV3-2), with TRBD1 identical over 7 bases. This CDR3 is 16 amino acids long. The germline V gene encodes CDR1 LGHDT and CDR2 YNNKEL (reference sequence). Trimming took 4 bases from V and 2 from J; bases not matched to a gene: 11. This CDR3 reads CASSPTGTVAAYEQYF. CDR3 sequence (DNA): TGTGCCAGCAGCCCGACCGGGACAGTAGCAGCCTACGAGCAGTACTTC.

The V gene is TRBV18, the J gene TRBJ1-4; D uncertain. Trimming took off 6 bases at V and 7 bases at J, with 15 bases between the two ends. The CDR3 loop spans 14 amino acids. The germline CDR1 and CDR2 sequences are KGHSH and LQKENI. The CDR3 protein is CASSKSGVREKLFF. The CDR3 region has the DNA TGTGCCAGCTCGAAGTCAGGTGTACGTGAAAAACTGTTTTTT.

A single count supports this clone. This chain joins TRBV18 and TRBJ2-1, with 7 bases fitting TRBD2. V dropped 2 bases and J dropped 9; count of bases not matched to a gene: 4. Germline CDR1 is KGHSH and CDR2 is LQKENI. CDR3 length equals 13 residues. CDR3 loop: CASSPTSVGEQFF. The CDR3 nucleotides are TGTGCCAGCTCACCAACTAGCGTGGGTGAGCAGTTCTTC.

The rearrangement links TRBV18 to TRBJ2-7; a possible D gene is TRBD1 (5 bases). CDR1 is KGHSH, CDR2 LQKENI, per germline. V was trimmed by 8 bases and J by 1 base, leaving 6 bases between them. This CDR3 is 11 amino acids long. The CDR3 DNA reads as TGTGCCAGCGCAGGGTCCTACGAGCAGTACTTC. Translating gives CASAGSYEQYF.

J is TRBJ2-3 and V is TRBV3-1 (or the pseudogene TRBV3-2); D is possibly TRBD2 (5 bases). Per the germline V gene, CDR1 is LGHDT and CDR2 is YNNKEL (reference sequence). The CDR3 has 13 residues. The V gene lost 6 bases and the J gene lost 3 bases, with 10 bases spanning the gap. The CDR3 here is CASRSRGTDTQYF. The CDR3 region has the DNA TGTGCCAGCAGATCACGGGGAACAGATACGCAGTATTTT.

The chain combines TRBV4-3 with TRBJ2-1, with 7 bases lining up with TRBD2. The J segment lost 4 bases and the V segment lost 0 bases, leaving 12 bases of the junction unmatched. This CDR3 has 18 amino acids. Germline CDR1 reads LGHNA; CDR2 reads YSLEER. The CDR3 DNA sequence: TGCGCCAGCAGCCAAGATGTCACACGTAGCGGGTTATACAATGAGCAGTTCTTC. Protein product: CASSQDVTRSGLYNEQFF.

The chain has TRBV7-2 and TRBJ1-1; no definite D call. This CDR3 spans 16 amino acids. V was cut by 5 bases and J by 3 bases, with 19 bases left in between. The germline V gene encodes CDR1 SGHTA and CDR2 FQGNSA. The chain's CDR3 is CASSLTGFSRDTEAFF. DNA of the CDR3: TGTGCCAGCAGCCTCACGGGATTCAGCCGCGACACTGAAGCTTTCTTT.

The chain recombines TRBV29-1 with TRBJ2-1; 10 bases are a match to TRBD2. CDR3 size: 17 residues. The junction had 9 bases not matched to a gene; V was cut back by 4 bases and J by 0 bases. The V gene's germline CDR1 is SQVTM and CDR2 ANQGSEA. CDR3 protein: CSVVRTSGGRSYNEQFF. CDR3 bases: TGCAGCGTTGTGAGGACTAGCGGAGGTCGCTCCTACAATGAGCAGTTCTTC.

The chain links TRBV6-5 to TRBJ2-1; tentatively, D is TRBD2 (6 bases). The length of the CDR3 is 15 residues. Germline assignment: CDR1 MNHEY and CDR2 SVGAGI. V lost 7 bases and J lost 5, with 18 bases in between. Written as DNA, the CDR3 is TGTGCCAGCACCCTGGAGGGGACTTACCACAATGAGCAGTTCTTC. It specifies CASTLEGTYHNEQFF.

The chain joins TRBV7-2 to TRBJ1-1; maybe TRBD1 (6 bases). The CDR3 runs 14 residues. Trimming left V 2 bases short and J 1 base short, with 8 bases between. Germline V CDR1 and CDR2: SGHTA, FQGNSA. Written as DNA, the CDR3 is TGTGCCAGCAGCTTACGGGGACAGAACACTGAAGCTTTCTTT. It translates to CASSLRGQNTEAFF.

As concerns this clone: Other DNA sequences in the sample encode the same CDR3. This chain uses TRBV7-2 with TRBJ1-1; D is perhaps TRBD1 (5 bases). CDR1 is SGHTA, CDR2 FQGNSA, per germline. V lost 2 bases to trimming and J lost 1 base, with 5 bases between them. The CDR3 loop spans 13 amino acids. CDR3 coding DNA: TGTGCCAGCAGCTTAACAGGGAACACTGAAGCTTTCTTT. This encodes CASSLTGNTEAFF.

V gene TRBV3-1 (or the pseudogene TRBV3-2) combines with J gene TRBJ2-3; tentative D call: TRBD2 (6 bases). The CDR3 runs 15 residues. From germline, CDR1 is LGHDT and CDR2 YNNKEL (reference sequence). Deletions cut 1 base from V and 4 bases from J, with 12 bases between. CDR3: CASSQAAGSPDTQYF. In DNA, the CDR3 is TGTGCCAGCAGCCAAGCAGCGGGTTCGCCAGATACGCAGTATTTT.

The table lists this clone with a few counts. The genes are TRBV28 and TRBJ2-7; no firm D call. Germline loops: CDR1 MDHEN, CDR2 SYDVKM. This CDR3 comprises 13 residues. V was clipped by 6 bases and J by 3 bases, with 12 bases between them. The CDR3 DNA sequence: TGTGCCAGCAGCCGTGACGGGTTCTACGAGCAGTACTTC. This sequence encodes CASSRDGFYEQYF.

The genes are TRBV27 and TRBJ2-1; 12 bases are shared with TRBD2. The germline V gene encodes CDR1 MNHEY and CDR2 SMNVEV (reference sequence). V lost 4 bases, J lost 7 bases, and 20 bases stayed unmatched. The CDR3 has 20 amino acids. This CDR3 reads CASSSIHSLTSGSLGNEQFF. The CDR3 DNA reads TGTGCCAGCAGTTCCATACACTCTCTGACTAGCGGGAGTCTAGGGAATGAGCAGTTCTTC.